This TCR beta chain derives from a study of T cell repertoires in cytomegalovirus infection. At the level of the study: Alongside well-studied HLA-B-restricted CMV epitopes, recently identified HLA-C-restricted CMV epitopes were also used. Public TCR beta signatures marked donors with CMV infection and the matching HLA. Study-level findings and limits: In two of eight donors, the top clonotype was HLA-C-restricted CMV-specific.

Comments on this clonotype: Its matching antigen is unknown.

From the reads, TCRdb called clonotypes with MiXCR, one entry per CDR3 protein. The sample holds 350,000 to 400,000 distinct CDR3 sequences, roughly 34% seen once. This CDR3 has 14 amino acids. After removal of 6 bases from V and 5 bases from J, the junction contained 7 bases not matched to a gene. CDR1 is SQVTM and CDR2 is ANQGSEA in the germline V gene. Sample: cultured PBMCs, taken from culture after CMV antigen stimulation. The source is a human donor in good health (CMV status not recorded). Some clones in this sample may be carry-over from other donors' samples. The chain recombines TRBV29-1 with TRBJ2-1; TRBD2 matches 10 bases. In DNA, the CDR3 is TGCAGCGTGGCTAGCGGGAGCACTCACAATGAGCAGTTCTTC. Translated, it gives CSVASGSTHNEQFF.